These T cell receptor beta chains were read from a single sample in a study of blood T cell repertoires in COVID-19. Sequencing used immunoSEQ multiplex PCR; TCRdb keeps in-frame clones, though not all of them. The data show 200,000 to 300,000 clones, about three quarters seen once. Specimen: peripheral blood. These receptors were taken from a woman aged 80 or over with acute or convalescent COVID-19. CDR3s include the opening cysteine and the closing phenylalanine or tryptophan. D genes are given only for firm matches. Part of the rows lack a size; the others show once, few, many or a class for expanded clones.

TRBD1	-	TRBV5-1	TRBJ2-6	CASRDPGTVTSGANVLTF	TGCGCCAGCAGGGACCCCGGGACAGTTACCTCTGGGGCCAACGTCCTGACTTTC
-	-	TRBV28	TRBJ2-7	CASSREIEQYF	TGTGCCAGCAGTCGGGAGATCGAGCAGTACTTC
-	-	TRBV2	TRBJ2-7	CASSEAGGLPGEQYF	TGTGCCAGCAGTGAAGCCGGCGGACTACCGGGCGAGCAGTACTTC
-	-	TRBV19	TRBJ1-4	CASTAGSANNEKLFF	TGTGCCAGTACCGCGGGCTCCGCCAACAATGAAAAACTGTTTTTT
-	few	TRBV19	TRBJ1-2	CASSMGRRTRGYTF	TGTGCCAGTAGTATGGGGAGGAGGACTCGCGGCTACACCTTC
-	few	TRBV6-1	TRBJ1-4	CASSEHDRSKLFF	TGTGCCAGCAGTGAACACGACAGATCAAAACTGTTTTTT
TRBD2	-	TRBV3-1/TRBV3-2	TRBJ2-1	CASSQGLQGLARSHEQFF	TGTGCCAGCAGCCAAGGATTACAGGGACTAGCCCGGAGCCATGAGCAGTTCTTC
TRBD2	-	TRBV6-5	TRBJ2-7	CASSPGVAGEYEQYF	TGTGCCAGCAGTCCGGGAGTTGCGGGGGAATACGAGCAGTACTTC
-	-	TRBV5-1	TRBJ2-2	CASSLAGGTGELFF	TGCGCCAGCAGCTTGGCCGGGGGAACCGGGGAGCTGTTTTTT
-	-	TRBV5-6	TRBJ1-3	CASSLVSSGNTIYF	TGTGCCAGCAGCTTGGTTAGCTCTGGAAACACCATATATTTT